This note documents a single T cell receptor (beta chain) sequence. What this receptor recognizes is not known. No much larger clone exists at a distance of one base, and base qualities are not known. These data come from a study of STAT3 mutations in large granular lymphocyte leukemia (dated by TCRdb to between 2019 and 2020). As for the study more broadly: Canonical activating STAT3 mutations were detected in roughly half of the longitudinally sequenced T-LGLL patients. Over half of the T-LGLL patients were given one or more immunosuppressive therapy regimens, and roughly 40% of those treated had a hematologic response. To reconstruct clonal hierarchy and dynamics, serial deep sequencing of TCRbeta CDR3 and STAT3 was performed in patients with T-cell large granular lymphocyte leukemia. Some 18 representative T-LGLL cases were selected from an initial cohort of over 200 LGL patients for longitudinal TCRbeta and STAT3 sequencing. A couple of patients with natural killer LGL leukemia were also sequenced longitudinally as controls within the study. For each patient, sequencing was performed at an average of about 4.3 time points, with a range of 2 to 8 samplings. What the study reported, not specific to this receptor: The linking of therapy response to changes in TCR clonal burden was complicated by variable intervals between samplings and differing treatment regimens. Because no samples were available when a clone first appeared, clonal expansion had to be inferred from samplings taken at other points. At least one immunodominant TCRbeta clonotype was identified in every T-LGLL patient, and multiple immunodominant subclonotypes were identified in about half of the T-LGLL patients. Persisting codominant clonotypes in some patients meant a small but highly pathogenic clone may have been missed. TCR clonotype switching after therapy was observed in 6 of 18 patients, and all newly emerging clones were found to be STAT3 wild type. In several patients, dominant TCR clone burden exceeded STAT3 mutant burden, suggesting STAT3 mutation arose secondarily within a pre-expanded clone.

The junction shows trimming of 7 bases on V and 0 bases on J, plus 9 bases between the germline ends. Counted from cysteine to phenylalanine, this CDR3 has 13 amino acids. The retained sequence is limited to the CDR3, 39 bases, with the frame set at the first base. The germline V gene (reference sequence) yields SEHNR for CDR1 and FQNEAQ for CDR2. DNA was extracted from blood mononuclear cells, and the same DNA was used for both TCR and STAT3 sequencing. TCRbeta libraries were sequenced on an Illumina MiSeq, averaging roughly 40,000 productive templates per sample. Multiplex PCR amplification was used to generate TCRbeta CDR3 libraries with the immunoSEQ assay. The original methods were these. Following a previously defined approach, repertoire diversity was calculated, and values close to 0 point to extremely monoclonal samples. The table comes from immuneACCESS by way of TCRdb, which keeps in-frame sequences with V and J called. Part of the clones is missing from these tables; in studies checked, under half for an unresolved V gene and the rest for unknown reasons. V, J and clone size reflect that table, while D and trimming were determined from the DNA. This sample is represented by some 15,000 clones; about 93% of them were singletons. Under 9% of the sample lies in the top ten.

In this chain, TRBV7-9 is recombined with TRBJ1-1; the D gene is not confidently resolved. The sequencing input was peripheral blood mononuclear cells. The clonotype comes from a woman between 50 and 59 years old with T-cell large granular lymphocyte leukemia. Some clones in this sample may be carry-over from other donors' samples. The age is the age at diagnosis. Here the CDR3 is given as CASIQALNTEAFF. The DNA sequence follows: TGTGCCAGCATTCAGGCTCTGAACACTGAAGCTTTCTTT.